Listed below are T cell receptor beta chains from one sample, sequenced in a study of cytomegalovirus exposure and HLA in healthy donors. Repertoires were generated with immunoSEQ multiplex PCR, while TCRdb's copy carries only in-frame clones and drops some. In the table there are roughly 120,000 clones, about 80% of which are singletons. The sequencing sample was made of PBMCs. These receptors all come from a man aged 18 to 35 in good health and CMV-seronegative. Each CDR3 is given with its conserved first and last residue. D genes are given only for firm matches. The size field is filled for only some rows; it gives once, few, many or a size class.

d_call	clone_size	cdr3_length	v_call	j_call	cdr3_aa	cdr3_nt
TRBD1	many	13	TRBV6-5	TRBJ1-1	CASSPGQGPEAFF	TGTGCCAGCAGCCCGGGACAGGGCCCTGAAGCTTTCTTT
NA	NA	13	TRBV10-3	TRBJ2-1	CATKAGHGDEQFF	TGTGCCACGAAAGCGGGACATGGCGATGAGCAGTTCTTC
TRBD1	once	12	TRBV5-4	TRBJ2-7	CASSLDRTGDYF	TGTGCCAGCAGCCTTGATCGGACAGGGGATTACTTC
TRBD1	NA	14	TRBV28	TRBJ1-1	CASTSGTAAFEAFF	TGTGCCAGCACTTCCGGGACAGCCGCCTTTGAAGCTTTCTTT
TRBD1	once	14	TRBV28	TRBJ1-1	CASKPGQMNTEAFF	TGTGCCAGCAAGCCGGGACAGATGAACACTGAAGCTTTCTTT
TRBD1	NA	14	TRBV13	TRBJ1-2	CASSPRRQGSGYTF	TGTGCCAGCAGCCCTCGGAGACAGGGCTCTGGCTACACCTTC
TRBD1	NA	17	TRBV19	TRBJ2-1	CASSSRPSTGGNNEQFF	TGTGCCAGTAGTTCCCGCCCCTCGACAGGGGGGAACAATGAGCAGTTCTTC
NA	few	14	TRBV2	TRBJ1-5	CASRTGHSHQPQHF	TGTGCCAGCAGAACGGGACATAGCCATCAGCCCCAGCATTTT
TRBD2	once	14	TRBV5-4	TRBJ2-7	CASSTGTSGTEQYF	TGTGCCAGCAGCACCGGGACTAGCGGGACCGAGCAGTACTTC
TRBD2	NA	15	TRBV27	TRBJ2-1	CASNIGTSGYNEQFF	TGTGCCAGCAATATTGGGACTAGCGGGTACAATGAGCAGTTCTTC
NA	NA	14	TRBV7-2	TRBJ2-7	CASTPGGAGFEQYF	TGTGCCAGCACCCCCGGAGGTGCCGGTTTCGAGCAGTACTTC
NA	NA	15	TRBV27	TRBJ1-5	CASSLSSRGRQPQHF	TGTGCCAGCAGTTTATCGTCCAGGGGTCGGCAGCCCCAGCATTTT
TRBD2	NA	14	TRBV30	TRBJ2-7	CAWSVISGVYEQYF	TGTGCCTGGAGTGTAATCAGCGGGGTGTACGAGCAGTACTTC
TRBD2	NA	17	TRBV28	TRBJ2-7	CASSSYPTSGSSYEQYF	TGTGCCAGCAGTTCCTATCCGACTAGCGGGAGCTCCTACGAGCAGTACTTC
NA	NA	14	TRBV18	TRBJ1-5	CASSPQGLNQPQHF	TGTGCCAGCTCACCCCAGGGGCTCAATCAGCCCCAGCATTTT
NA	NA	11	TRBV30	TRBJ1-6	CAWSVRGPLHF	TGTGCCTGGAGTGTACGTGGCCCCCTCCACTTT
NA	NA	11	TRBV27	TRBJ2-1	CASSLYNEQFF	TGTGCCAGCAGCCTGTACAATGAGCAGTTCTTC
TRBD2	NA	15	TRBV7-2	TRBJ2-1	CASSFGTSGSNEQFF	TGTGCCAGCAGCTTTGGAACTAGCGGGAGTAATGAGCAGTTCTTC
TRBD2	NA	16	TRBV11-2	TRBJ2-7	CASSLARSGGAYEQYF	TGTGCCAGCAGCTTAGCCCGTAGCGGGGGCGCCTACGAGCAGTACTTC
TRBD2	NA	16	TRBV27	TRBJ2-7	CASSFSGRAVTYEQYF	TGTGCCAGCAGTTTTAGCGGGAGGGCCGTGACCTACGAGCAGTACTTC
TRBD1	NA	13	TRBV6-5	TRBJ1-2	CASTGGTVYGYTF	TGTGCCAGCACCGGAGGGACAGTCTATGGCTACACCTTC
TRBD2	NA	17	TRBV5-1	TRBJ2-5	CASLRGGLAGGAETQYF	TGCGCCAGCCTAAGGGGCGGACTAGCGGGAGGCGCGGAGACCCAGTACTTC
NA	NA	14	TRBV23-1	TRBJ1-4	CASSHGQTGEKLFF	TGCGCCAGCAGCCACGGACAGACCGGCGAAAAACTGTTTTTT
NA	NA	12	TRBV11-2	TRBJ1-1	CASSFVRAEAFF	TGTGCCAGCAGCTTTGTGCGGGCTGAAGCTTTCTTT
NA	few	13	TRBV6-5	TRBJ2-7	CASSYTPSSLQYF	TGTGCCAGCAGTTACACCCCTTCCAGTCTGCAGTACTTC
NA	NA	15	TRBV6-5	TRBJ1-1	CASSYSGVMNTEAFF	TGTGCCAGCAGTTACTCCGGGGTCATGAACACTGAAGCTTTCTTT
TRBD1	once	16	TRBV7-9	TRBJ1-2	CASSFPQPGQNYGYTF	TGTGCCAGCAGCTTCCCCCAACCGGGACAGAACTATGGCTACACCTTC
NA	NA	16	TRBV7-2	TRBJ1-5	CASSLAPWRSNQPQHF	TGTGCCAGCAGCTTAGCGCCCTGGCGGAGCAATCAGCCCCAGCATTTT
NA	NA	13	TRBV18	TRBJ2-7	CASSPGTSYEQYF	TGTGCCAGCTCACCAGGGACATCCTACGAGCAGTACTTC
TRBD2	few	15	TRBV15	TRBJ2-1	CATSTRLADYNEQFF	TGTGCCACCAGCACCCGACTAGCGGATTACAATGAGCAGTTCTTC
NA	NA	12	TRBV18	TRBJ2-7	CASSPWANEQYF	TGTGCCAGCTCACCATGGGCGAACGAGCAGTACTTC
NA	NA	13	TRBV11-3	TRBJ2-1	CASSRDFYNEQFF	TGTGCCAGCAGCCGGGACTTCTACAATGAGCAGTTCTTC
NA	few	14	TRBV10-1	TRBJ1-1	CASSAGGLDTEAFF	TGCGCCAGCAGTGCTGGAGGTCTGGATACTGAAGCTTTCTTT
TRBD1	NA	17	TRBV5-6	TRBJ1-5	CASSLGGTVLGNQPQHF	TGTGCCAGCAGCTTGGGGGGGACAGTTTTGGGAAATCAGCCCCAGCATTTT
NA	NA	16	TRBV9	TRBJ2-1	CASSGRSGGSYYEQFF	TGTGCCAGCAGCGGCCGTTCGGGTGGAAGCTACTATGAGCAGTTCTTC
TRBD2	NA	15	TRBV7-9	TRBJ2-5	CASSRGLAGQETQYF	TGTGCCAGCAGCCGCGGACTAGCGGGGCAAGAGACCCAGTACTTC
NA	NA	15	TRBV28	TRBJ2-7	CASSFPGENGYEQYF	TGTGCCAGCAGTTTCCCCGGAGAGAACGGCTACGAGCAGTACTTC
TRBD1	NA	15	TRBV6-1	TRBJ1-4	CASSDRAATNEKLFF	TGTGCCAGCAGCGACAGGGCCGCAACTAATGAAAAACTGTTTTTT
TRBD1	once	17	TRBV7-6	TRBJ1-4	CASSSGTGVRLNEKLFF	TGTGCCAGCAGTTCCGGGACAGGGGTGCGGTTGAATGAAAAACTGTTTTTT
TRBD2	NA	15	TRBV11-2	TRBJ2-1	CASRRLAGSYNEQFF	TGTGCCAGCAGGCGACTAGCGGGCAGTTACAATGAGCAGTTCTTC
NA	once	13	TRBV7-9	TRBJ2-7	CASSALATYEQYF	TGTGCCAGCAGCGCACTTGCTACCTACGAGCAGTACTTC
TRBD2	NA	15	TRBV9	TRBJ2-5	CASSVGLAGAETQYF	TGTGCCAGCAGCGTCGGACTAGCAGGAGCGGAGACCCAGTACTTC
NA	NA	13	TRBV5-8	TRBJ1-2	CASSLAGTYGYTF	TGTGCCAGCAGCTTAGCCGGGACTTATGGCTACACCTTC
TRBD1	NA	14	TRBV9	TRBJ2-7	CASSDRAGGNEQYF	TGTGCCAGCAGCGACCGGGCAGGGGGAAACGAGCAGTACTTC
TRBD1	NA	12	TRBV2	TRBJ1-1	CAGFEGAPEAFF	TGTGCCGGGTTTGAGGGGGCTCCTGAAGCTTTCTTT
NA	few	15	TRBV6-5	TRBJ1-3	CASSYDPEGGNTIYF	TGTGCCAGCAGTTACGACCCGGAGGGTGGAAACACCATATATTTT
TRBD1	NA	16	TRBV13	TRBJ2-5	CASSGQGRGPLQTQYF	TGTGCCAGCAGCGGACAGGGAAGGGGCCCCCTACAGACCCAGTACTTC
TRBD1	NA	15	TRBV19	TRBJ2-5	CASSNRQGPQETQYF	TGTGCCAGTAGTAACCGACAGGGTCCGCAAGAGACCCAGTACTTC
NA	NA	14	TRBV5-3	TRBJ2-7	CARSLAVGPYEQYF	TGTGCCAGAAGCTTGGCCGTGGGCCCCTACGAGCAGTACTTC
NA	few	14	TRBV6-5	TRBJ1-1	CASSYGTSNTEAFF	TGTGCCAGCAGTTACGGGACATCGAACACTGAAGCTTTCTTT
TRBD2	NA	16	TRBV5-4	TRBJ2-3	CASSLGGAGGADTQYF	TGTGCCAGCAGCTTGGGTGGGGCGGGAGGTGCAGATACGCAGTATTTT
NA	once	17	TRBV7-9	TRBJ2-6	CASSLWGRMSGANVLTF	TGTGCCAGCAGCTTATGGGGCAGGATGTCTGGGGCCAACGTCCTGACTTTC
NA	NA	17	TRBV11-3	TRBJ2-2	CASSLDGWRDGTGELFF	TGTGCCAGCAGCTTAGACGGCTGGAGGGACGGCACCGGGGAGCTGTTTTTT
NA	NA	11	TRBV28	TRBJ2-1	CASSFRGEQFF	TGTGCCAGCAGTTTCCGGGGGGAGCAGTTCTTC